This entry lists 21 T cell receptor beta chains sequenced from one sample in a study of CD8+CD57+ T cells in acquired aplastic anemia. Investigators profiled TCR beta VDJ and CDR3 from genomic DNA template. TCRdb passed the reads through MiXCR, listing each CDR3 protein once. Altogether a few hundred thousand distinct CDR3 sequences are present, under 60% being singletons, with the ten largest covering approximately 1.2%. Previously, flow cytometry had revealed CD8+CD57+ cell expansion in the patients chosen for sequencing. Sequencing was performed on sorted CD4+, CD8+, or CD8+CD57+ T cells (not recorded which) from PBMCs. These receptors were obtained from a human donor with aplastic anemia.

V is TRBV2 and J is TRBJ1-1; D may be TRBD1 (5 bases). V was pared by 9 bases and J by 3 bases, with 17 bases between. Germline V gene data show CDR1 as SNHLY and CDR2 as FYNNEI. This CDR3 contains 14 residues. The CDR3 spells CARGVAGLYTEAFF. The DNA of the CDR3 is TGTGCCAGAGGGGTAGCAGGACTATACACTGAAGCTTTCTTT.

This sequence joins TRBV7-9 and TRBJ1-6; TRBD1 matches at 7 bases. The germline V gene has CDR1 SEHNR and CDR2 FQNEAQ (reference sequence). Trimming took 4 bases from V and 10 from J; bases not matched to a gene: 13. The CDR3 runs 16 residues. CDR3 sequence (DNA): TGTGCCAGCAGCTCCTCCGGGGAGGGGGCATCCTCACCCCTCCACTTT. As protein: CASSSSGEGASSPLHF.

This clonotype was counted a few times. The chain carries TRBV20-1 and TRBJ2-5; D is ambiguous. CDR3 size: 12 residues. The V and J ends lost 6 bases and 5 bases respectively, with 13 bases between them. Per germline, CDR1 DFQATT and CDR2 SNEGSKA (reference sequence). CDR3 in DNA: TGCAGTGCGGCGGACCAGCTGGAGACCCAGTACTTC. Encoded protein: CSAADQLETQYF.

This clonotype was picked up many times. V and J are TRBV10-3 and TRBJ2-2; either TRBD1 or TRBD2 may supply D (5 bases each). The V end was cut by 10 bases, the J end by 8 bases, with 23 bases between. The CDR3 runs to 15 residues. Germline assignment: CDR1 ENHRY and CDR2 SYGVKD. DNA of the CDR3: TGTGCCACCAGGGTGGTGGGGGTTTTCGCGGGGGAGCTGTTTTTT. Amino acids: CATRVVGVFAGELFF.

With regard to this clonotype: At one end, the junction sequence differs from germline, possibly due to a read error. The J gene is TRBJ1-5, the V gene TRBV12-3 or TRBV12-4; 8 bases match TRBD1. The CDR3 extends over 15 amino acids. The CDR3 region is CAGSLTGGRNQPQHF. The CDR3, as DNA: TGTGCCGGCAGTCTCACAGGGGGAAGGAATCAGCCCCAGCATTTT.

This clonotype was counted ten times or more. The CDR3 nucleotides read TGTGCCATCAGGCGAACCACCGCCGGGGAGCTGTTTTTT. Residues: CAIRRTTAGELFF. The chain employs TRBV10-3 and TRBJ2-2; D call uncertain. V was shortened by 6 bases and J by 6 bases, with 11 bases between the two germline ends. CDR1 is ENHRY, CDR2 SYGVKD, per germline. This CDR3 has 13 residues.

V is TRBV20-1 and J is TRBJ1-5, with D uncertain. The germline gives CDR1 DFQATT, CDR2 SNEGSKA (reference sequence). The CDR3 consists of 14 residues. V was pared by 0 bases and J by 7 bases, with 13 bases between. DNA of the CDR3: TGCAGTGCTAGAGAGACCCTACTGGGACAGCCCCAGCATTTT. Its translation: CSARETLLGQPQHF.

This clonotype was detected only a few times. This chain uses TRBV18 with TRBJ1-1; D unclear. This CDR3 contains 16 residues. V shed 3 bases and J shed 1 base, with 15 bases lying between them. CDR1 and CDR2 from the germline V gene are KGHSH and LQKENI. The CDR3 nucleotides are TGTGCCAGCTCACCCTCCTCTTTGGTACCGAACACTGAAGCTTTCTTT. This translates into CASSPSSLVPNTEAFF.

This clonotype was counted only a few times. The J gene is TRBJ2-3, the V gene TRBV7-2; D is unresolved. Germline V CDR1 and CDR2: SGHTA, FQGNSA. The length of the CDR3 is 14 residues. Trimming stripped 5 bases from V and 4 bases from J, with 13 bases between. This CDR3 is CASSLRVGADTQYF. The CDR3 DNA is TGTGCCAGCAGCCTACGTGTCGGCGCAGATACGCAGTATTTT.

This clonotype appeared a few times. This chain connects TRBV7-8 to TRBJ1-1, with D uncertain. The CDR3 loop spans 17 amino acids. V lost 1 base and J lost 0, with 15 bases in between. Germline V gives CDR1 SGHVS, CDR2 FQNEAQ. CDR3 region: CASSLGRRQTVNTEAFF. CDR3 DNA sequence: TGTGCCAGCAGCTTAGGACGGCGGCAGACCGTGAACACTGAAGCTTTCTTT.

The chain joins TRBV9 to TRBJ1-4, with 9 bases fitting TRBD1. The CDR3 runs to 15 residues. Per germline, CDR1 SGDLS and CDR2 YYNGEE. The trim removed 4 bases at V and 7 bases at J, leaving 8 bases unmatched. As DNA, the CDR3 is TGTGCCAGCAGCCCAGGACAGGGGCGGTCTGAAAAACTGTTTTTT. Translated, it gives CASSPGQGRSEKLFF.

This clonotype was picked up many times. This rearrangement joins TRBV5-4 to TRBJ1-1; 7 nucleotides line up with TRBD1. The CDR3 contains 16 residues. The germline V gene has CDR1 SGHNT and CDR2 YYREEE (reference sequence). Losses at the gene ends were 0 bases for V and 3 bases for J; bases not matched to a gene: 8. The CDR3 nucleotides read TGTGCCAGCAGCTTGGGAGGTCCGGGACAGCACACTGAAGCTTTCTTT. It specifies CASSLGGPGQHTEAFF.

This clonotype was seen a handful of times. The chain combines TRBV10-3 with TRBJ1-5, with TRBD1 matching 7 bases. Per germline, CDR1 ENHRY and CDR2 SYGVKD. The V gene end was trimmed by 6 bases and the J gene end by 3 bases; junction bases not matched to a gene: 5. This CDR3 is 14 amino acids long. This CDR3 reads CAISQDRINQPQHF. The CDR3 DNA reads as TGTGCCATCAGCCAGGACAGGATCAATCAGCCCCAGCATTTT.

The rearrangement links TRBV7-2 to TRBJ1-5, with 7 bases fitting TRBD1. Losses at the gene ends were 5 bases for V and 8 bases for J; bases not matched to a gene: 6. CDR3 length: 13 residues. The germline gives CDR1 SGHTA, CDR2 FQGNSA. CDR3 loop: CASSPGTVKPQHF. Written as DNA, the CDR3 is TGTGCCAGCAGCCCCGGGACAGTTAAGCCCCAGCATTTT. The full variable domain, in which reference TRBV7-2 and TRBJ1-5 provide the parts outside the CDR3, is GAGVSQSPSNKVTEKGKDVELRCDPISGHTALYWYRQSLGQGLEFLIYFQGNSAPDKSGLPSDRFSAERTGGSVSTLTIQRTQQEDSAVYLCASSPGTVKPQHFGDGTRLSIL.

This clonotype came up many times. CDR3 bases: TGTGCCAGCAGCAGAACCGGGACAGCTGAAGCTTTCTTT. Protein: CASSRTGTAEAFF. J is TRBJ1-1 and V is TRBV11-3; 7 nucleotides align to TRBD1. Germline CDR1 and CDR2: SGHNT and YENEEA. J lost 6 bases, V lost 5 bases, and 6 bases had no gene match. This CDR3 region has 13 residues.

The chain joins TRBV20-1 to TRBJ1-6; D might be TRBD1 (5 bases). The CDR3 has 13 residues. Trimming stripped 3 bases from V and 8 bases from J, with 11 bases between. From germline, CDR1 is DFQATT and CDR2 SNEGSKA (reference sequence). The CDR3 DNA follows: TGCAGTGCTAGTTTCGAGGGGCATTCACCCCTCCACTTT. It is translated as CSASFEGHSPLHF.

To note about this clonotype: Being one base from a much bigger clone, this may be a read error. The chain couples TRBV3-1 to TRBJ1-5, with 9 bases identical to TRBD1. CDR3 length: 15 amino acids. Germline CDR1 LGHDT, CDR2 YNNKEL (reference sequence). CDR3 amino acids: CASSQGGTGNQSQHF. CDR3 DNA: TGTGCCAGCAGCCAAGGAGGGACAGGGAATCAGTCCCAGCATTTT.

V and J are TRBV24-1 and TRBJ2-7; TRBD1 or TRBD2 may be the D gene (5 bases each). Germline CDR1 reads KGHDR; CDR2 reads SFDVKD. The CDR3 covers 15 residues. Trimming cost V 6 bases and J 0 bases, with 14 bases left between them. The CDR3 sequence: CATSSGAVSSYEQYF. Written as DNA, the CDR3 is TGTGCCACCAGTTCCGGGGCCGTGAGCTCCTACGAGCAGTACTTC.

V gene TRBV5-1 combines with J gene TRBJ2-3; 8 nucleotides line up with TRBD2. V lost 2 bases to trimming and J lost 2 bases; unmatched junction nucleotides: 4. CDR1 is SGHRS, CDR2 YFSETQ, per germline. CDR3 size: 15 residues. As DNA, the CDR3 is TGCGCCAGCAGCTTACGGGGGGGGTACACAGATACGCAGTATTTT. Its translation: CASSLRGGYTDTQYF.

In its sample, this clonotype was seen a few times. J is TRBJ2-7 and V is TRBV24-1, with D unresolved. CDR1 KGHDR and CDR2 SFDVKD come from the germline V gene. This CDR3 has 12 residues. V dropped 5 bases and J dropped 2 bases, with 6 bases sitting between them. DNA of the CDR3: TGTGCCACCAGTGGAGACACCTACGAGCAGTACTTC. It translates to CATSGDTYEQYF.

The sample holds a few counts of this clonotype. V is TRBV24-1 and J is TRBJ2-7, with unresolved D. In germline, CDR1 is KGHDR, CDR2 SFDVKD. V was shortened by 3 bases and J by 7 bases, with 9 bases between the two germline ends. The CDR3 consists of 12 residues. The CDR3 coding sequence is TGTGCCACCAGTGATGCTACGGGTGAGCAGTACTTC. Translated, it gives CATSDATGEQYF.